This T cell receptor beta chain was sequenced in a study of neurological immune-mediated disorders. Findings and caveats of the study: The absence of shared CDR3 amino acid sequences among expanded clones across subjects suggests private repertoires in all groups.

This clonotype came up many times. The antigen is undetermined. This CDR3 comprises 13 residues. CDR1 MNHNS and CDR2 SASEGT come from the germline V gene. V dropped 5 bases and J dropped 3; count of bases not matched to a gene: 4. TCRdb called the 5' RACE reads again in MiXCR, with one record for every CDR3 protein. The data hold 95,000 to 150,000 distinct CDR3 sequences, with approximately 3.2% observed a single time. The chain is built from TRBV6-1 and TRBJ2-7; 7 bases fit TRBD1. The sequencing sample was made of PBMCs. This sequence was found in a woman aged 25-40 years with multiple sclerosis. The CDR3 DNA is TGTGCCAGCAGTAGACAGGGAAACTACGAGCAGTACTTC. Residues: CASSRQGNYEQYF.